Listed here are 27 T cell receptor beta chains from one sample, sequenced in a study of human T cells and chemical hapten exposure. TCRdb recomputed calls from the RACE reads with MiXCR, one row per CDR3 protein. The data contain approximately 400,000 distinct CDR3 sequences, less than 6.5% of them singletons. Time point reported: pre-sensitization, week 0. Treatment defined: therapeutic diphenylcyclopropenone sensitization with weekly scalp DPC. The specimen comprised whole blood, sampled in connection with sensitization to the hapten diphenylcyclopropenone (DPC). The receptors originated from a woman in her forties or fifties with alopecia areata. Some clones in this sample may be carry-over from other donors' samples.

This clonotype has a count of ten or more. The chain joins TRBV7-2 to TRBJ2-1; D remains ambiguous. Germline CDR1 is SGHTA and CDR2 is FQGNSA. There are 12 residues in the CDR3. V was cut by 5 bases and J by 5 bases, with 7 bases left in between. CDR3 residues: CASSLINNEQFF. CDR3 sequence (DNA): TGTGCCAGCAGCCTAATTAACAATGAGCAGTTCTTC.

The rearrangement links TRBV3-1 to TRBJ1-1; the match to TRBD1 covers 12 bases. The length of the CDR3 is 17 residues. V lost 2 bases, J lost 5 bases, and 9 bases stayed unmatched. Per the germline V gene, CDR1 is LGHDT and CDR2 is YNNKEL (reference sequence). The CDR3 DNA sequence: TGTGCCAGCAGCCAACCGGGACAGGGGGCGCGGGGAACTGAAGCTTTCTTT. Its translation: CASSQPGQGARGTEAFF.

This clonotype was found a few times. The V and J genes are TRBV27 and TRBJ1-4; 9 nucleotides align to TRBD1. CDR1 is MNHEY, CDR2 SMNVEV, per germline (reference sequence). V was clipped by 5 bases and J by 10 bases; unmatched bases: 8. The CDR3 is 14 amino acids. CDR3 DNA sequence: TGTGCCAGCAGTCCTTCCACAGGGGGCGGAAAACTGTTTTTT. Translating it yields CASSPSTGGGKLFF.

The chain employs TRBV3-1 and TRBJ2-2; D is unresolved. The CDR3 is made up of 12 amino acids. CDR1 LGHDT and CDR2 YNNKEL come from the germline V gene (reference sequence). V lost 5 bases to trimming and J lost 6 bases, with 7 bases between them. CDR3 nucleotide sequence: TGTGCCAGCAGCACAAGCGCCGGGGAGCTGTTTTTT. This translates into CASSTSAGELFF.

This clonotype was recorded many times. The rearrangement links TRBV25-1 to TRBJ2-7; 11 bases are shared with TRBD2. The CDR3 is 16 amino acids. With 6 bases clipped from V and 5 bases from J, the junction kept 12 bases outside the gene matches. The germline CDR1 and CDR2 sequences are MGHDK and SYGVNS. This chain's CDR3 is CASRGTSGSVRDEQYF. DNA for the CDR3: TGTGCCAGCAGGGGAACTAGCGGGAGCGTCCGGGACGAGCAGTACTTC.

This clonotype occurred a few times. The V gene is TRBV12-5, the J gene TRBJ2-5; D call uncertain. Germline CDR1 is LGHNT and CDR2 is FRNRAP. This CDR3 region has 13 residues. Trimming shortened V by 4 bases and J by 4 bases, and 10 bases separated the two germline ends. The CDR3 sequence: CASGSQVPETQYF. CDR3 DNA sequence: TGTGCTAGTGGTTCCCAGGTCCCAGAGACCCAGTACTTC.

The chain links TRBV2 to TRBJ1-2; D is uncertain. Per the germline V gene, CDR1 is SNHLY and CDR2 is FYNNEI. The CDR3 runs 13 residues. Trimming took off 3 bases at V and 6 bases at J, with 11 bases between the two ends. The CDR3 sequence: CASSEGKPDGYTF. CDR3 nucleotide sequence: TGTGCCAGCAGTGAGGGGAAGCCCGATGGCTACACCTTC.

This clonotype has at least ten counts. The chain combines TRBV29-1 with TRBJ2-2; TRBD1 might be the D (5 bases). V shed 6 bases and J shed 1 base, with 6 bases lying between them. Germline assignment: CDR1 SQVTM and CDR2 ANQGSEA. This CDR3 has 12 residues. The CDR3 here is CSVGQNTGELFF. Here the CDR3 DNA reads TGCAGCGTAGGACAGAACACCGGGGAGCTGTTTTTT.

This clonotype was recorded many times. The chain uses TRBV5-1 and TRBJ2-7; possibly TRBD1 or TRBD2 for D (5 bases each). The length of the CDR3 is 15 residues. Germline V gene data show CDR1 as SGHRS and CDR2 as YFSETQ. Trimming cost V 3 bases and J 3 bases, with 16 bases left between them. The CDR3 protein is CASSSAGTGYYEQYF. DNA for the CDR3: TGCGCCAGCAGCTCGGCCGGGACGGGTTACTACGAGCAGTACTTC.

This clonotype has just a few counts. The J gene is TRBJ2-1, the V gene TRBV12-3 or TRBV12-4; either TRBD1 or TRBD2 may supply D (6 bases each). Trimming left V 7 bases short and J 10 bases short, with 23 bases between. The CDR3 runs 15 residues. The CDR3 nucleotides are TGTGCCAGCACCCTAGGGGGGCCTCCTTCCACCGAGCAGTTCTTC. Translating it yields CASTLGGPPSTEQFF.

This clonotype was recorded a few times. The chain joins TRBV6-1 to TRBJ1-2, with a weak D call TRBD1 (6 bases). Germline assignment: CDR1 MNHNS and CDR2 SASEGT. The CDR3 is 14 residues long. The germline V and J ends were trimmed by 6 bases and 3 bases, with 14 bases remaining between them. CDR3 loop: CASSATDSDYGYTF. The CDR3, as DNA: TGTGCCAGCAGCGCAACGGACAGCGACTATGGCTACACCTTC.

This clonotype appeared many times. The V gene is TRBV24-1, the J gene TRBJ2-1; unclear D gene. In germline, CDR1 is KGHDR, CDR2 SFDVKD. This CDR3 comprises 12 residues. V was trimmed by 2 bases and J by 8 bases, leaving 6 bases between them. CDR3 residues: CATSDSGDEQFF. DNA for the CDR3: TGTGCCACCAGTGATTCAGGAGATGAGCAGTTCTTC.

This clonotype came up many times. The V and J genes are TRBV12-3 or TRBV12-4 and TRBJ2-1, with D possibly matching TRBD2 (5 bases). The V gene lost 3 bases and the J gene lost 4 bases, with 16 bases spanning the gap. CDR3 length: 16 amino acids. In nucleotides, the CDR3 is TGTGCCAGCAGTTTCCAAATGGGAGAAAGTTACAATGAGCAGTTCTTC. Protein: CASSFQMGESYNEQFF.

Concerning this clonotype itself: Since a much larger clone is just one base distant, this may be a read error. This chain joins TRBV5-1 and TRBJ2-3, with 10 positions matching TRBD2. Germline V gene lookup returns CDR1 SGHRS and CDR2 YFSETQ. The CDR3 has 13 residues. The CDR3 region has the DNA TGCGTCAGCCGAGCGGGAGGGCGAGATACGCAGTATTTT. This codes for CVSRAGGRDTQYF.

This clonotype was recorded at least ten times. The rearrangement links TRBV6-4 to TRBJ2-3; no definite D call. From germline, CDR1 is MRHNA and CDR2 SNTAGT. V dropped 0 bases and J dropped 4 bases, with 8 bases sitting between them. This CDR3 spans 14 amino acids. CDR3 loop: CASSDSWSSDTQYF. In DNA, the CDR3 is TGTGCCAGCAGTGACTCGTGGTCATCAGATACGCAGTATTTT.

This clonotype was recorded many times. This rearrangement joins TRBV6-2 or TRBV6-3 to TRBJ2-5; D uncertain. Germline V gene lookup returns CDR1 MNHEY and CDR2 SVGEGT. The CDR3 has 13 amino acids. Trimming took off 0 bases at V and 4 bases at J, with 6 bases between the two ends. The CDR3 nucleotides are TGTGCCAGCAGTTACTCTCTACCAGAGACCCAGTACTTC. Protein: CASSYSLPETQYF.

This clonotype was counted only a few times. J is TRBJ1-1 and V is TRBV3-1, with D tentatively TRBD1 (5 bases). In germline, CDR1 is LGHDT, CDR2 YNNKEL (reference sequence). Trimming removed 9 bases from V and 2 bases from J, with 16 bases in between. This CDR3 spans 14 amino acids. The CDR3 sequence: CASTVGVSNTEAFF. The CDR3 nucleotides read TGTGCCAGTACCGTGGGGGTCTCCAACACTGAAGCTTTCTTT.

This clonotype has at least ten counts. CDR3 sequence reads: CASSAAYTGELFF. DNA of the CDR3: TGTGCCAGCAGCGCCGCATACACCGGGGAGCTGTTTTTT. V is TRBV27 and J is TRBJ2-2, with no clear D. Germline values: CDR1 MNHEY, CDR2 SMNVEV (reference sequence). Trimming cost V 6 bases and J 3 bases, with 8 bases left between them. The CDR3 consists of 13 residues.

This sequence joins TRBV9 and TRBJ1-5; no definite D call. V lost 6 bases and J 2 bases, leaving 18 bases between the germline ends. Germline CDR1 and CDR2: SGDLS and YYNGEE. The CDR3 is made up of 16 amino acids. The CDR3 region is CASTPVGRRGNQPQHF. CDR3 in DNA: TGTGCCAGCACCCCCGTTGGGAGAAGAGGCAATCAGCCCCAGCATTTT.

The chain combines TRBV4-3 with TRBJ2-4; D possibly matches TRBD1 or TRBD2 (5 bases each). Germline CDR1 reads LGHNA; CDR2 reads YSLEER. V lost 0 bases and J lost 6, with 12 bases in between. CDR3 length equals 15 residues. CDR3 protein: CASSQDGQGANIQYF. The DNA of the CDR3 is TGCGCCAGCAGCCAAGATGGCCAGGGAGCAAACATTCAGTACTTC.

This clonotype was picked up many times. The CDR3 sequence is CASIAGGLYNEQFF. The CDR3 region has the DNA TGTGCCAGCATAGCGGGAGGTCTCTACAATGAGCAGTTCTTC. The V call is TRBV7-9, the J call TRBJ2-1; 10 bases agree with TRBD2. V trimming: 7 bases; J trimming: 3 bases; junction bases outside the gene matches: 3. The germline V gene encodes CDR1 SEHNR and CDR2 FQNEAQ (reference sequence). This CDR3 comprises 14 residues.

Many counts were recorded for this clonotype. The V and J genes are TRBV7-8 and TRBJ1-4, with D possibly TRBD1 on 5 matching bases. Germline CDR1 SGHVS, CDR2 FQNEAQ. The CDR3 extends over 11 amino acids. V was trimmed by 0 bases and J by 12 bases, leaving 5 bases between them. CDR3 residues: CASSLARELFF. The CDR3 nucleotides are TGTGCCAGCAGCTTAGCCAGGGAACTGTTTTTT. The variable domain in full, with the rest retrieved from reference TRBV7-8 and TRBJ1-4, is GAGVSQSPRYKVAKRGQDVALRCDPISGHVSLFWYQQALGQGPEFLTYFQNEAQLDKSGLPSDRFFAERPEGSVSTLKIQRTQQEDSAVYLCASSLARELFFGSGTQLSVL.

The table lists this clonotype with a few counts. The rearrangement uses TRBV29-1 and TRBJ1-2; 7 nucleotides line up with TRBD1. The ends lost 0 bases at V and 0 bases at J; junction bases unmatched: 7. CDR3 length: 16 amino acids. CDR1 SQVTM and CDR2 ANQGSEA come from the germline V gene. CDR3 region: CSVEDREGAANYGYTF. The CDR3 DNA follows: TGCAGCGTTGAAGATCGGGAGGGGGCAGCTAACTATGGCTACACCTTC.

The chain joins TRBV12-3 or TRBV12-4 to TRBJ1-3; perhaps TRBD1 as D (5 bases). V lost 3 bases and J lost 4, with 13 bases in between. This CDR3 spans 15 amino acids. CDR3 region: CASSFRGAAGNTIYF. The CDR3 DNA follows: TGTGCCAGCAGTTTTCGAGGGGCGGCAGGAAACACCATATATTTT.

This clonotype was counted ten times or more. J is TRBJ2-1 and V is TRBV6-5, with TRBD1 matching 8 bases. This CDR3 spans 16 amino acids. V lost 0 bases, J lost 5 bases, and 6 bases stayed unmatched. CDR1 is MNHEY, CDR2 SVGAGI, per germline. The CDR3 nucleotides read TGTGCCAGCAGTTACTCGAGGACAGGGTTCCACAATGAGCAGTTCTTC. Translation: CASSYSRTGFHNEQFF.

This clonotype was picked up a small number of times. The rearrangement links TRBV24-1 to TRBJ2-7; TRBD1 matches at 10 bases. The germline CDR1 and CDR2 sequences are KGHDR and SFDVKD. This CDR3 contains 17 residues. Unmatched junction bases numbered 8, after V lost 3 bases and J lost 1 base. This CDR3 is CATSDLIRDRGSYEQYF. DNA for the CDR3: TGTGCCACCAGTGATCTAATCCGGGACAGGGGTTCCTACGAGCAGTACTTC.

This clonotype occurred many times. This chain joins TRBV7-2 and TRBJ2-1; perhaps TRBD2 as D (5 bases). This CDR3 has 17 residues. CDR1 is SGHTA and CDR2 is FQGNSA in the germline V gene. The ends were cut back, 1 base at V and 4 bases at J, with 17 bases in the middle. The CDR3 bases are TGTGCCAGCAGCTTAGAAAGGGCGGGTAGTAGGTACAATGAGCAGTTCTTC. This gives the protein CASSLERAGSRYNEQFF.